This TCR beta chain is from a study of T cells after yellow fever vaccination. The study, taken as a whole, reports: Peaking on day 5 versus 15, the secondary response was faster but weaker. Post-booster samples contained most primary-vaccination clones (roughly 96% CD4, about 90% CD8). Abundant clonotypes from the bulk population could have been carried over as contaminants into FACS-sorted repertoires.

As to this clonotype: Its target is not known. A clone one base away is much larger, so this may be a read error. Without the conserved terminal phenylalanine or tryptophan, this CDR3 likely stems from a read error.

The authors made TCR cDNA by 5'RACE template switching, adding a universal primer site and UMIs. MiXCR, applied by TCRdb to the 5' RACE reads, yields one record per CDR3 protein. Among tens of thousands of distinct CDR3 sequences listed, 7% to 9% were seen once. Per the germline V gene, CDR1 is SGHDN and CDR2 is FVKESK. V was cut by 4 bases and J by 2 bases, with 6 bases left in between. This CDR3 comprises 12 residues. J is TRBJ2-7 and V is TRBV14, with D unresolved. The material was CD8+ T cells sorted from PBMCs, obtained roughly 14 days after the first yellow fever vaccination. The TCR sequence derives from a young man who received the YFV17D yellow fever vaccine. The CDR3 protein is CASSLTAYEQYY. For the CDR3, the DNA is TGTGCCAGCAGCCTTACTGCCTACGAGCAGTACTAC.